This T cell receptor (beta chain) was sequenced in a study of CD8+ T cells in alopecia areata. The study's findings and limits: Tofacitinib did not eliminate many expanded lesional clones from scalp or blood.

The treatment denotes: oral pan-JAK inhibitor, 5-10 mg twice daily. The study team obtained lesional scalp punch biopsies and peripheral blood from alopecia areata patients. V gave up 4 bases and J gave up 5 bases, with 15 bases separating them. The germline CDR1 and CDR2 sequences are SGHDT and YYEEEE. The CDR3 runs 15 residues. Comments on this clone: Its antigen is undetermined.

Extraction of RNA preceded its reverse transcription into cDNA, which served as the sequencing template. Using immunoSEQ multiplex PCR, the repertoire was profiled, and TCRdb retains in-frame clones only, with some absent. The table records 35,000 to 50,000 clones, roughly 92% of them present only once. The source was CD8+ T cells sorted from blood, collected at week 24, from a patient treated with tofacitinib. The V gene is TRBV5-6, the J gene TRBJ2-2, with TRBD1 as a possible D gene (6 bases). The receptor was derived from a human donor with alopecia areata. DNA for the CDR3: TGTGCCAGCAGCCTATCCGGGACACAGACCGGGGAGCTGTTTTTT. Amino acid sequence: CASSLSGTQTGELFF.